This T cell receptor (beta chain) was sequenced during a study of PD-1 blockade in classical Hodgkin lymphoma. The patients all showed relapse after autologous stem cell transplantation, while their brentuximab vedotin exposure varied. Overall study results and limits: Differences between repertoires have undefined causes, possibly disease activity or prior therapy. Some patients started nivolumab under 1 year after ASCT, and they were excluded. Reports described newly diagnosed patients as having lower baseline TCR diversity than healthy donors. Diversity similar to that of newly diagnosed patients was seen at baseline in complete responders.

This CDR3 spans 15 amino acids. The trim removed 5 bases at V and 6 bases at J, leaving 7 bases unmatched. Germline-derived CDR1 and CDR2 are PRHDT and FYEKMQ (reference sequence). TCRdb's copy holds only in-frame clones and misses some; the assay was immunoSEQ multiplex PCR. The sample yields some 16,000 clones, less than 80% seen once. This clone was seen a few times. Its matching antigen is unknown. Sequencing was performed on peripheral blood mononuclear cells (PBMCs), taken before the second cycle of nivolumab. The receptor comes from a human donor with classical Hodgkin lymphoma. The chain uses TRBV13 and TRBJ2-1; 10 positions match TRBD2. The CDR3 sequence is CASSPRLAGINEQFF. The DNA for the CDR3 is TGTGCCAGCAGCCCCAGACTAGCGGGTATCAATGAGCAGTTCTTC. Full variable domain (rest looked up from reference TRBV13 and TRBJ2-1): AAGVIQSPRHLIKEKRETATLKCYPIPRHDTVYWYQQGPGQDPQFLISFYEKMQSDKGSIPDRFSAQQFSDYHSELNMSSLELGDSALYFCASSPRLAGINEQFFGPGTRLTVL.